Given below is one TCR beta chain in context. What it recognizes is unknown. The data derive from a study of shared clonotypes between healthy human individuals. Study results and caveats: Only blood was sampled; tissue repertoires likely differ. Non-shared clonotypes were found to have lower generation probabilities than the clonotypes that were shared by all four of the sorted-subset donors.

Naive CD8 cells were CD45RO-negative, positively selected for CCR7, excluding terminally differentiated effector memory CD45RA+ cells. Participating donors were healthy, HIV-negative adults free of recent acute infections or vaccinations. Donors comprised only Caucasian adults living in Nashville, Tennessee. J lost 6 bases, V lost 4 bases, and 21 bases had no gene match. This CDR3 comprises 20 residues. Germline-derived CDR1 and CDR2 are SGHVS and FQNEAQ. Assay: immunoSEQ multiplex PCR; the TCRdb copy retains only in-frame clones and omits some. The sample comprises approximately 2,200,000 clones, under 95% of which are singletons, and 1.7% rests with the top ten.

Sequencing was done on a sample of naive CD8+ T cells from PBMCs. V and J are TRBV7-8 and TRBJ2-1; 10 nucleotides line up with TRBD2. The clonotype originates from a young man in good health. Some clones in this sample may be carry-over from other donors' samples. Here the CDR3 DNA reads TGTGCCAGCAGCTCACCAGAGCGGGAGGGCGCCACATTGGGATTCAATGAGCAGTTCTTC. Encoded protein: CASSSPEREGATLGFNEQFF.